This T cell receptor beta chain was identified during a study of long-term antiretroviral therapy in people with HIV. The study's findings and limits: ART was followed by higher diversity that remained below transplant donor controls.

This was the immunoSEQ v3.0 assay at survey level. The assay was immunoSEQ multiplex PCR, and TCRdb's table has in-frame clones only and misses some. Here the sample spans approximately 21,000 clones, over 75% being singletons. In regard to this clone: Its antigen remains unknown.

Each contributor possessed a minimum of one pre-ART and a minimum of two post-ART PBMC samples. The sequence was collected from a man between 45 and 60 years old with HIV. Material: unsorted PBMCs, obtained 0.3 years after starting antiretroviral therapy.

Here the CDR3 DNA reads TGTGCCAGCAGCCAAGATCAATGGGACAGGGGGAATTCACCCCTCCACTTT. It specifies CASSQDQWDRGNSPLHF. The chain employs TRBV4-2 and TRBJ1-6; 11 bases are a match to TRBD1. CDR1 is LGHNA, CDR2 YNFKEQ, per germline. The CDR3 is 17 residues long. The J segment lost 7 bases and the V segment lost 0 bases, leaving 5 bases of the junction unmatched.